Listed below are T cell receptor beta chains from one sample, sequenced in a study of cytomegalovirus exposure and HLA in healthy donors. Profiling relied on immunoSEQ multiplex PCR, and the TCRdb table lists in-frame clones only, not all of them. The profile shows about 150,000 clones, about 74% of them singletons. The specimen was PBMCs. Every receptor here comes from a woman in her 40s in good health and CMV-seronegative. Each CDR3 is given with its conserved first and last residue. Each record gives: CDR3 length, V gene, D gene, J gene, clone size, CDR3 protein, CDR3 DNA. A D gene is named only where the DNA matches it firmly. Expanded clones are given a class, and other clones once, few, many or no size at all.

15	TRBV29-1	TRBD1	TRBJ2-2	-	CSVALDRGVTGELFF	TGCAGCGTTGCCCTGGACAGGGGGGTTACCGGGGAGCTGTTTTTT
16	TRBV4-1	TRBD1	TRBJ2-7	few	CASSQGQGDRSYEQYF	TGCGCCAGCAGCCAAGGTCAGGGGGATCGGTCCTACGAGCAGTACTTC
13	TRBV11-3	-	TRBJ2-1	-	CASSHRQDVEQFF	TGTGCCAGCAGCCATAGACAGGATGTTGAGCAGTTCTTC
16	TRBV5-4	-	TRBJ1-6	-	CASSFGDTGLNSPLHF	TGTGCCAGCAGCTTTGGGGACACTGGACTTAATTCACCCCTCCACTTT
16	TRBV4-1	TRBD1	TRBJ1-4	few	CASSQRIVDRTEKLFF	TGCGCCAGCAGCCAGAGGATCGTGGACAGGACCGAAAAACTGTTTTTT
17	TRBV28	TRBD2	TRBJ2-3	-	CASSPSGLAGSTDTQYF	TGTGCCAGCAGCCCATCAGGACTAGCGGGGAGCACAGATACGCAGTATTTT
17	TRBV27	TRBD1	TRBJ1-2	-	CASSLFWEAGGDYGYTF	TGTGCCAGCAGTTTATTTTGGGAGGCAGGGGGTGACTATGGCTACACCTTC
13	TRBV28	-	TRBJ1-2	-	CASRSQANYGYTF	TGTGCCAGCAGATCACAGGCTAACTATGGCTACACCTTC
15	TRBV6-6	TRBD2	TRBJ2-7	-	CASRDRGVPSYEQYF	TGTGCCAGCAGAGACCGGGGGGTTCCATCCTACGAGCAGTACTTC
15	TRBV27	-	TRBJ1-1	-	CASKGSIQGGTEAFF	TGTGCCAGCAAAGGGTCAATACAGGGTGGTACTGAAGCTTTCTTT
15	TRBV5-1	-	TRBJ2-2	-	CASSLKGADTGELFF	TGCGCCAGCAGCTTGAAAGGGGCGGACACCGGGGAGCTGTTTTTT
15	TRBV6-1	-	TRBJ1-4	few	CASRFTSSGNEKLFF	TGTGCCAGCAGGTTTACGAGTTCTGGTAATGAAAAACTGTTTTTT
15	TRBV7-9	-	TRBJ2-7	few	CASSLVSGWDYEQYF	TGTGCCAGCAGCTTAGTGTCAGGGTGGGACTACGAGCAGTACTTC
13	TRBV19	TRBD1	TRBJ1-1	-	CASSRGQYSEAFF	TGTGCCAGTAGTCGGGGACAGTATTCCGAAGCTTTCTTT
12	TRBV19	-	TRBJ1-2	-	CASSIWGGGYTF	TGTGCCAGTAGTATATGGGGAGGAGGCTACACCTTC
15	TRBV18	-	TRBJ2-3	-	CASSRGRPSTDTQYF	TGTGCCAGCTCACGGGGCCGTCCTAGCACAGATACGCAGTATTTT
14	TRBV5-1	TRBD1	TRBJ2-7	few	CASSLDYRGDEQYF	TGCGCCAGCAGCTTGGATTACAGGGGAGACGAGCAGTACTTC
15	TRBV9	TRBD2	TRBJ2-1	once	CASSAAGGGSNEQFF	TGTGCCAGCAGCGCAGCGGGGGGCGGGTCCAATGAGCAGTTCTTC
15	TRBV5-1	TRBD1	TRBJ1-4	-	CASSFSPGQGEKLFF	TGCGCCAGCAGCTTTTCTCCGGGACAGGGAGAAAAACTGTTTTTT
11	TRBV11-2	-	TRBJ1-2	-	CASSLVRGYTF	TGTGCCAGCAGCTTAGTGCGTGGCTACACCTTC
14	TRBV2	TRBD2	TRBJ2-7	-	CASSWGGLTYEQYF	TGTGCCAGCAGTTGGGGGGGTCTAACCTACGAGCAGTACTTC
15	TRBV6-1	-	TRBJ2-3	-	CASSVKGNPTDTQYF	TGTGCCAGCAGTGTAAAGGGGAATCCCACAGATACGCAGTATTTT
18	TRBV10-2	TRBD2	TRBJ2-2	-	CASSTLAGGSGDTGELFF	TGCGCCAGCAGCACACTAGCGGGGGGCTCCGGGGACACCGGGGAGCTGTTTTTT
13	TRBV5-1	TRBD1	TRBJ1-5	few	CASGFDRDQPQHF	TGCGCCAGCGGGTTCGACAGGGATCAGCCCCAGCATTTT
13	TRBV27	-	TRBJ1-1	-	CASSLGGVTEAFF	TGTGCCAGCAGTTTGGGGGGGGTTACTGAAGCTTTCTTT
18	TRBV7-9	TRBD1	TRBJ2-1	few	CASSQGTGSFSSYNEQFF	TGTGCCAGCAGCCAGGGGACAGGGAGTTTTAGCTCCTACAATGAGCAGTTCTTC
19	TRBV4-1	TRBD2	TRBJ2-1	-	CASSQDSSGGPKDYNEQFF	TGCGCCAGCAGCCAAGATTCTAGCGGGGGCCCAAAAGATTACAATGAGCAGTTCTTC
16	TRBV6-5	-	TRBJ1-1	-	CASSYSGSEGGTEAFF	TGTGCCAGCAGTTACTCGGGTTCTGAGGGTGGCACTGAAGCTTTCTTT
13	TRBV7-9	-	TRBJ1-5	-	CASSKDGEQPQHF	TGTGCCAGCAGCAAGGACGGGGAGCAGCCCCAGCATTTT
19	TRBV11-2	TRBD2	TRBJ2-3	-	CASSLDWLAGGTYTDTQYF	TGTGCCAGCAGCTTAGATTGGCTAGCGGGGGGTACCTACACAGATACGCAGTATTTT
15	TRBV11-2	-	TRBJ2-7	-	CASSPNVAGVYEQYF	TGTGCCAGCAGCCCGAACGTAGCAGGGGTCTACGAGCAGTACTTC
16	TRBV6-4	-	TRBJ1-6	-	CASTPPRAGVRSPLHF	TGTGCCAGCACTCCACCAAGGGCAGGGGTGAGATCACCCCTCCACTTT
14	TRBV2	-	TRBJ1-2	-	CASSDVSANYGYTF	TGTGCCAGCAGTGATGTCAGCGCTAACTATGGCTACACCTTC
14	TRBV11-3	-	TRBJ2-7	-	CASSYGQSSYEQYF	TGTGCCAGCAGCTATGGACAGAGCTCCTACGAGCAGTACTTC
16	TRBV27	-	TRBJ1-2	-	CASSPNPSVSNYGYTF	TGTGCCAGCAGTCCTAACCCGTCCGTCTCTAACTATGGCTACACCTTC
14	TRBV6-1	-	TRBJ1-1	-	CASSSSGGGTEAFF	TGTGCCAGCAGTAGCTCGGGGGGAGGTACTGAAGCTTTCTTT
16	TRBV11-3	TRBD2	TRBJ2-1	-	CASSPRLAGDYNEQFF	TGTGCCAGCAGCCCAAGACTAGCGGGAGATTACAATGAGCAGTTCTTC
15	TRBV2	TRBD1	TRBJ1-5	-	CASSGDSHSNQPQHF	TGTGCCAGCAGTGGGGACAGCCATAGCAATCAGCCCCAGCATTTT
16	TRBV7-8	TRBD2	TRBJ2-5	-	CASSMLFGGGQETQYF	TGTGCCAGCAGCATGCTCTTCGGGGGGGGCCAAGAGACCCAGTACTTC
14	TRBV5-4	-	TRBJ1-3	-	CATRTGLSGNTIYF	TGTGCCACCAGGACGGGACTCTCTGGAAACACCATATATTTT
14	TRBV2	-	TRBJ1-3	-	CASSLRTDGNTIYF	TGTGCCAGCAGTCTAAGGACAGACGGAAACACCATATATTTT